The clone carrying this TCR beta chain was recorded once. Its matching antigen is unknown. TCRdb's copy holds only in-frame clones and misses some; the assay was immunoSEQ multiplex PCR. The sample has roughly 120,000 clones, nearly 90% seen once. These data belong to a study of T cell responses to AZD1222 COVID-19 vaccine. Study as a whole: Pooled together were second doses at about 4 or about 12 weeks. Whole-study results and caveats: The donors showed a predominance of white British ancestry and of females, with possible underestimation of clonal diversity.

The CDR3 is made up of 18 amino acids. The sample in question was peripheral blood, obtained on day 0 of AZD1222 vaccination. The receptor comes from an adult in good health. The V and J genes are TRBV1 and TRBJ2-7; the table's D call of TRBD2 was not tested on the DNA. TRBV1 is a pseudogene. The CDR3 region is CTSSQEKGLPGWIYEQYV. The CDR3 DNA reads TGCACCAGCAGCCAAGAGAAGGGACTTCCAGGTTGGATCTACGAGCAGTACGTC.